This TCR beta chain was identified during a study of shared T cell receptors in the human thymus. TCRdb's table, derived via immunoSEQ multiplex PCR, lists solely in-frame clones and lacks some. Among 700,000 to 750,000 clones listed, over 75% were seen once. This clone was counted a few times. A further study also used this sample, focusing on human thymus T cells. This second study says: Corrective surgery for congenital heart defects was being performed on the healthy Finnish infants who served as donors. Thymus pieces cut out during corrective heart surgery were the tissue that was used. Thymic and blood repertoires seemed to show skewed V and J gene use. Unrelated individuals had highly overlapping thymic repertoires, as reported in related research.

Material: thymocytes. The receptor was isolated from a girl younger than two with a congenital heart defect.

The CDR3, as DNA: TGTGCCAGCAGTCCACTTTCGACTACAGGGATTGGCTACACCTTC. This gives the protein CASSPLSTTGIGYTF. This chain links TRBV2 with TRBJ1-2, with a tentative D call TRBD1 (6 bases). CDR3 length: 15 residues. Trimming removed 5 bases at V and 7 bases at J, with 20 bases between. CDR1 is SNHLY, CDR2 FYNNEI, per germline.